This TCR beta chain was sequenced for a study of neoadjuvant anti-PD-1 for oral cavity cancer. Time point here: after neoadjuvant nivolumab, at surgical resection. Between the trimmed V and J ends, which lost 8 bases and 4 bases, there was a span of 12 bases. CDR3 size: 12 residues. CDR1 and CDR2 (germline): GTSNPN, SVGIG (reference sequence). This clone was picked up one time. Survey sequencing of tumors mostly used around 5 ug DNA, two replicates. TCRdb's copy holds only in-frame clones and misses some; the assay was immunoSEQ multiplex PCR. Of some 40,000 clones in the sample, 35% to 45% were seen once.

The source was tumor tissue, collected after nivolumab (anti-PD-1) treatment. The V and J genes are TRBV30 and TRBJ1-3; D possibly corresponds to TRBD1 (5 bases). The origin of this receptor is a person between 40 and 79 years old with oral cavity squamous cell carcinoma. The CDR3 reads CARGSGGNTIYF. The CDR3, as DNA: TGTGCCCGGGGGTCGGGGGGAAACACCATATATTTT.